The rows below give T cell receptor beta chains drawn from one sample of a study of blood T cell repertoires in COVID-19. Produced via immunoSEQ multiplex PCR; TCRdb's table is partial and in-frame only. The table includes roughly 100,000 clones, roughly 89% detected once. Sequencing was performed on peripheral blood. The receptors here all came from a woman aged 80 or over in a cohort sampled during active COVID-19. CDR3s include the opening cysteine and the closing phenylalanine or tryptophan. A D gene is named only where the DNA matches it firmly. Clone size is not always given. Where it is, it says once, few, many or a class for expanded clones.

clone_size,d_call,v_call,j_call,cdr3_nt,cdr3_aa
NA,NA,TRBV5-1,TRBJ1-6,TGCGCCAGCAGCTTGGATGGCATTAATTCACCCCTCCACTTT,CASSLDGINSPLHF
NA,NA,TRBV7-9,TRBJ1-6,TGTGCCAGCAGCTTAGTCCAGGGACTGAATTCACCCCTCCACTTT,CASSLVQGLNSPLHF
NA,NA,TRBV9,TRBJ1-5,TGTGCCAGCAGCCCCGGGGACAACAAGGATCAGCCCCAGCATTTT,CASSPGDNKDQPQHF
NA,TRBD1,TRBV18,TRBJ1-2,TGTGCCAGCTCACCACCTGACAGGGTAACTAACTATGGCTACACCTTC,CASSPPDRVTNYGYTF
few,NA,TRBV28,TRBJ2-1,TGTGCCAGCAGTTTATTCCCTAGAGAGTATGAGCAGTTCTTC,CASSLFPREYEQFF
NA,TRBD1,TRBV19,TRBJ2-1,TGTGCCAGTAGTAAAGGACAGGTCTCCTACAATGAGCAGTTCTTC,CASSKGQVSYNEQFF
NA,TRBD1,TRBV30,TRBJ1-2,TGTGCCTGGATCGTACAGGGGGCCCTCGGCTACACCTTC,CAWIVQGALGYTF
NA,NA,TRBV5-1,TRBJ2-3,TGCGCCAGCAGCTTGCAGGACACAGATACGCAGTATTTT,CASSLQDTDTQYF
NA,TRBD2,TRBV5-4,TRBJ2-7,TGTGCCAGCAGCGACGCCGCTAGCGGGAGGTACGAGCAGTACTTC,CASSDAASGRYEQYF
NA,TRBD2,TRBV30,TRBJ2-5,TGTGCCTGGGGGCGGGGGAGGGAAGAGACCCAGTACTTC,CAWGRGREETQYF
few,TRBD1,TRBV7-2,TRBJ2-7,TGTGCCAGCAGCTTAACATGGATTTCCGGGACAGGGGCCTACGAGCAGTACTTC,CASSLTWISGTGAYEQYF
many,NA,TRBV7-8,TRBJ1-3,TGTGCCAGCAGCTTAGCGGGGCCTGGGAACACCATATATTTT,CASSLAGPGNTIYF
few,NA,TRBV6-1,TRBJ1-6,TGTGCCAGCAGTGAGAGTACCCTTCTTTCTGTCCACTTT,CASSESTLLSVHF
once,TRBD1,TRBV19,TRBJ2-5,TGTGCCAGTAGTATGTGGCAGGGGGCAGGGGAGACCCAGTACTTC,CASSMWQGAGETQYF
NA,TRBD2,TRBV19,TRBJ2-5,TGTGCCAGTAGCACCGAGGCCGGCCCCTGGGAGGGGACCCAGTACTTC,CASSTEAGPWEGTQYF
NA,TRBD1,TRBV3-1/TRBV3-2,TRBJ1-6,TGTGCCAGCAGCCATCCAAGGAGGGACAGGGGGCGAAGTTCACCCCTCCACTTT,CASSHPRRDRGRSSPLHF
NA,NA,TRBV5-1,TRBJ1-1,TGCGCCAGCAGCTTGGAATTCGAGGACAGCCCTGCTTTCTTT,CASSLEFEDSPAFF
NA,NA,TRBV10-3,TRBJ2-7,TGTGCCATCCGGTTTAGCGAGGTCTACGGCGAGCAGTACTTC,CAIRFSEVYGEQYF
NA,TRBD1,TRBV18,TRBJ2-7,TGTGCCAGCTCACCCCGGGACAGGAACTACGAGCAGTACTTC,CASSPRDRNYEQYF
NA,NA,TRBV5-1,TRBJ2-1,TGCGCCAGCAGCTTGGCGGGCGGGGCGCACAATGAGCAGTTCTTC,CASSLAGGAHNEQFF
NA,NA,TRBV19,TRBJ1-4,TGTGCCAGTAGTATGTTGCAGGGGCGGGAAAAACTGTTTTTT,CASSMLQGREKLFF
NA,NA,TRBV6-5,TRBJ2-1,TGTGCCAGCAGTTCGGACTCCCAGCCCTACAATGAGCAGTTCTTC,CASSSDSQPYNEQFF
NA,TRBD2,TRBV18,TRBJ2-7,TGTGCCAGCTCACCCCTCCTACTAGCGGGGGGTACGTACGAGCAGTACTTC,CASSPLLLAGGTYEQYF
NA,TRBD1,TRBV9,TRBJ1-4,TGTGCCAGCAGCATGACAGGGACGAATGAAAAACTGTTTTTT,CASSMTGTNEKLFF
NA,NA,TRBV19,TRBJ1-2,TGTGCCAGTAGTATATTAGGAGGCAAAGGCTATGGCTACACCTTC,CASSILGGKGYGYTF
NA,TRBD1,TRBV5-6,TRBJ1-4,TGTGCCAGCAGCTCGGGGGACAGGTTGGTCGGTGAAAAACTGTTTTTT,CASSSGDRLVGEKLFF
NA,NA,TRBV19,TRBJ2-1,TGTGCCAGTAGTATCGATCAGGGGGGCCCTTACAATGAGCAGTTCTTC,CASSIDQGGPYNEQFF
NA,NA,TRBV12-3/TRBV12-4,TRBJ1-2,TGTGCCAGCAGCACAGATTATGGCTACACCTTC,CASSTDYGYTF
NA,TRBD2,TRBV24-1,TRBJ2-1,TGTGCCACCAGTGATTTGAGGCTAGCGGGAGCGTACAATGAGCAGTTCTTC,CATSDLRLAGAYNEQFF
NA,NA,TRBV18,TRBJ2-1,TGTGCCAGCTCACCACCGGGTGCGGCCTATGAGCAGTTCTTC,CASSPPGAAYEQFF
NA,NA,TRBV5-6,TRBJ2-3,TGTGCCAGCAGCCAAAGCGGGAGCACAGATACGCAGTATTTT,CASSQSGSTDTQYF
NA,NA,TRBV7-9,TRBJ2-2,TGTGCCAGCAGCTTAGGACGACGGGGGACCGGGGAGCTGTTTTTT,CASSLGRRGTGELFF
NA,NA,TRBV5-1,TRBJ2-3,TGCGCCAGCAGCTTGGCGTCGGGACTCACAGATACGCAGTATTTT,CASSLASGLTDTQYF
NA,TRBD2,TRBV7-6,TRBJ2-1,TGTGCCAGCAGCTCCCTAGCGGGTATCTACAATGAGCAGTTCTTC,CASSSLAGIYNEQFF
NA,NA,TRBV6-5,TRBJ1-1,TGTGCCAGCAGGCGACCCCTTGGAACAGCTGGTGAAGCTTTCTTT,CASRRPLGTAGEAFF
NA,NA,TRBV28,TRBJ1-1,TGTGCCAGCAATCTTCCCCCGGACACTGAAGCTTTCTTT,CASNLPPDTEAFF
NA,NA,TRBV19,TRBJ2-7,TGTGCCAGTAGTCCACAGGCGCCGAAAACCTACGAGCAGTACTTC,CASSPQAPKTYEQYF
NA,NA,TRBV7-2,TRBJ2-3,TGTGCCAGCAGCTTATCGCGGGGACCCACAGATACGCAGTATTTT,CASSLSRGPTDTQYF
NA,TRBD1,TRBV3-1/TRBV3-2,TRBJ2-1,TGTGCCAGCAGCAGGGGGCCAGGTCGGAATGAGCAGTTCTTC,CASSRGPGRNEQFF
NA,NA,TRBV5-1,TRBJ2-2,TGCGCCAGCAGCTCTATGACAGGAGACACCGGGGAGCTGTTTTTT,CASSSMTGDTGELFF
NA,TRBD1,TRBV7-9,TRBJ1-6,TGTGCCAGCAGCTTAGCGCTGGGGGACAGGGCCCCTCAACCCCTCCACTTT,CASSLALGDRAPQPLHF
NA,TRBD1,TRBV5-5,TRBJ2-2,TGTGCCAGCAGCGTAGGGGACAGGGTATTCGCCGGGGAGCTGTTTTTT,CASSVGDRVFAGELFF
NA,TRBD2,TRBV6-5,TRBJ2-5,TGTGCCAGCAGTAGGGGACTAGCTTTGGAGACCCAGTACTTC,CASSRGLALETQYF
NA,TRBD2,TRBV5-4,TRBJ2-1,TGTGCCAGCAGGGCGGGGCGGGGGGCCTACAATGAGCAGTTCTTC,CASRAGRGAYNEQFF